The T cell receptor beta chain under discussion was sequenced for a study of chemoradiotherapy in HPV16-positive cancers (dated 2022 in TCRdb). As for the study more broadly: Using functional T-cell assays on cells from a couple of HPV16-positive patients, the researchers defined candidate HPV-specific T-cell clones and common TCR motifs. TCR repertoires from under 90 patients with HPV-related cancers were then used to track the candidate HPV-specific TCRs and motifs. Whether T-cell immunity against the HPV oncoproteins E6 and E7 changes during chemoradiotherapy and whether survival is affected by this immunity were examined in the study. Summary of the overall study and its limitations: In HPV16-positive patients, expansion of HPV-responsive T cells during chemoradiotherapy was found to be associated with improved recurrence-free survival. Expansion of candidate HPV-specific clones and E7-related TCR motifs was observed in the tumor microenvironment during treatment, whereas no such expansion was observed for non-HPV-specific T cells. The functional definition of HPV-specific T cells came from only a couple of HPV16-positive patients, and the survival association was reported for HPV16-positive patients.

This clone was seen once. Its antigen remains undetermined. The record has no base qualities; no much larger clone is one base away. Repertoires were sampled repeatedly over the course of chemoradiotherapy, so clonal expansion could be followed in the tumor microenvironment. Receptor libraries were prepared by the immunoSEQ multiplex PCR assay. Not all clones reach the TCRdb copy of this immuneACCESS table, which keeps in-frame sequences only. Checked studies attribute under half of the gap to unresolved V genes and leave the rest unexplained. The sample has tens of thousands of clones on record, about 80% of them singletons. 3% to 4% of the sample goes to the ten largest clones. The receptor comes from a human donor with HPV-associated anogenital cancer. Source: blood, taken from a patient who underwent chemoradiotherapy.

The DNA is as follows: TGTGCCAGCACGACAGGGCTGAACACCGGGGAGCTGTTTTTT. Translated, it gives CASTTGLNTGELFF. The chain is encoded by TRBV18 joined to TRBJ2-2, with 7 junctional bases fitting TRBD1. Compared with germline, V lacks 8 bases and J lacks 1 base; bases without a gene match: 4. CDR1 and CDR2 were assigned from the germline V gene as KGHSH and LQKENI. The CDR3, from cysteine to phenylalanine, totals 14 residues. The sequence is cut down to CDR3 DNA, 42 bases in frame from base 1.